This T cell receptor beta chain was obtained from a study of tumor-infiltrating lymphocytes in primary liver carcinoma. At the level of the study: There were roughly 3.65 to 8 million productive TCRbeta reads per sample, a yield similar across tissue types. Study observations and caveats: Significantly greater top-250-clone fractions characterized tumors relative to blood (p = 0.039). No more than about 8-24% of top clones could be seen in all five tumor regions.

The sample holds one count of this clonotype. Its antigen remains unidentified. At one end, the junction sequence differs from germline, possibly due to a read error. The study co-extracted DNA and RNA from roughly 20-30 mg of unsorted bulk tissue. With approximately 470 ng total RNA as template and a constant-region primer, TCR beta cDNA was made. Employing slightly modified ARM-PCR, three nested multiplex PCR rounds were run, and these gave rise to the TCR beta libraries. TRBV1-TRBV30 forward primers paired with a C-beta reverse primer drove the first two PCR rounds, 10 cycles each. A single record per CDR3 protein comes from TCRdb applying MiXCR to the multiplex PCR reads. The top ten clones hold about 13% of a sample with approximately 74,000 distinct CDR3 sequences, 60% to 80% of them seen once. The germline V gene encodes CDR1 SGHAT and CDR2 FQNNGV. CDR3 length equals 17 residues.

V and J are TRBV11-2 and TRBJ1-6, with D tentatively TRBD1 (6 bases). This sequence was found in a woman aged 55-69 years with primary liver carcinoma and hepatitis B virus infection. The sequenced material came from liver tumor tissue from sampling region 4. The subset: tumor region T4, right-lateral pole. CDR3 loop: CASSLLGGAPNNSSLHF. In DNA form, the CDR3 reads TGTGCCAGCAGCCTATTAGGGGGGGCACCGAATAATTCATCCCTCCACTTT.